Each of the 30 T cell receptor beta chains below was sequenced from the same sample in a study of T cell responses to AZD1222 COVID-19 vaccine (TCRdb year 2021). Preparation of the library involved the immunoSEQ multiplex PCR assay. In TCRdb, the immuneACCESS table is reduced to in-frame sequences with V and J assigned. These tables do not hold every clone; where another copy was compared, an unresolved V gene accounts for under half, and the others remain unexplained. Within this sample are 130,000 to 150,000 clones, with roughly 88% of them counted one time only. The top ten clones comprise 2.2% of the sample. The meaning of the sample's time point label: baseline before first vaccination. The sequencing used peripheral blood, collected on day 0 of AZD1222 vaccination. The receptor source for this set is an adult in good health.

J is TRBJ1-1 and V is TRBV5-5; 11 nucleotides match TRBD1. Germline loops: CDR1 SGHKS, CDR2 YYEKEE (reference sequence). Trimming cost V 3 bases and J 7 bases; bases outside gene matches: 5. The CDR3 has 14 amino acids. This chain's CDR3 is CASSSGQGANEAFF. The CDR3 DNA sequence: TGTGCCAGCAGCTCCGGACAGGGGGCGAATGAAGCTTTCTTT.

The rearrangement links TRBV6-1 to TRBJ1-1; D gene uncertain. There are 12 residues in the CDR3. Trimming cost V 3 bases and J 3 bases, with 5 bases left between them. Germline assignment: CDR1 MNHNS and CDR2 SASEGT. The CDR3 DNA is TGTGCCAGCAGTGATAGATACACTGAAGCTTTCTTT. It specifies CASSDRYTEAFF.

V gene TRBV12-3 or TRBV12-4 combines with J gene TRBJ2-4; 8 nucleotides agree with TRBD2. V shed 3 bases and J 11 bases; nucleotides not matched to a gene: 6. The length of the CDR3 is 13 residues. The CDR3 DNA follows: TGTGCCAGCAGTTTCGGGGGGGCGAGCGTTCAGTACTTC. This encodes CASSFGGASVQYF.

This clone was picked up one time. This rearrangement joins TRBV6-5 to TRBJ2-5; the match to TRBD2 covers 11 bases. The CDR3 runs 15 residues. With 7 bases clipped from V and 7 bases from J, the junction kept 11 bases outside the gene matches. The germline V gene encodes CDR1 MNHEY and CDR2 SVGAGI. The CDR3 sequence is CASKGASGRSGTQYF. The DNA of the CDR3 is TGTGCCAGCAAGGGCGCTAGCGGGAGGTCCGGGACCCAGTACTTC.

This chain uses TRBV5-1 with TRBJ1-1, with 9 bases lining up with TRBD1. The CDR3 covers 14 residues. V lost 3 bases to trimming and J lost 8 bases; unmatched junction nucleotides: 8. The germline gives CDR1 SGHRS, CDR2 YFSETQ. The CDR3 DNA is TGCGCCAGCAGCTCAATACAGGGGGCTCCCGAAGCTTTCTTT. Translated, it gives CASSSIQGAPEAFF.

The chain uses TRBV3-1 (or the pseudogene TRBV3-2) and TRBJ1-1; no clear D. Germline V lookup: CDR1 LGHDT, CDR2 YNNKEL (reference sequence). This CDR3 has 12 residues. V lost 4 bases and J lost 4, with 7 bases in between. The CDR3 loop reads CASSREGTEAFF. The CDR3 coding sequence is TGTGCCAGCAGCCGCGAGGGCACTGAAGCTTTCTTT.

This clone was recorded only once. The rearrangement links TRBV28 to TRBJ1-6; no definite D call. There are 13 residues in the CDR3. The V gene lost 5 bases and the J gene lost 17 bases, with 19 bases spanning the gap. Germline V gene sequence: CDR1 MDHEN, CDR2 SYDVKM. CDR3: CASSLLNGPKIHF. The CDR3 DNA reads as TGTGCCAGCAGTCTACTGAACGGCCCTAAAATCCACTTT.

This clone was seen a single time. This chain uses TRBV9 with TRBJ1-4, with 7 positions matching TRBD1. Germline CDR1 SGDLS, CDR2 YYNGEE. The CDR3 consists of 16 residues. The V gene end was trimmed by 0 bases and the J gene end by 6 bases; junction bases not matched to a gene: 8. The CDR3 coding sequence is TGTGCCAGCAGCGTAGGGTTAAGACAGGGTGATGAAAAACTGTTTTTT. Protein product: CASSVGLRQGDEKLFF.

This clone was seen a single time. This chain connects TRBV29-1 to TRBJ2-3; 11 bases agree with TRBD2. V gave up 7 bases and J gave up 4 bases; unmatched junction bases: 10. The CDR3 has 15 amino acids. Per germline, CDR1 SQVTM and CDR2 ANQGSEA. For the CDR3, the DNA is TGCAGCGCCTCGCCGCTAGCGGGAGGCGCAGATACGCAGTATTTT. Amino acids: CSASPLAGGADTQYF.

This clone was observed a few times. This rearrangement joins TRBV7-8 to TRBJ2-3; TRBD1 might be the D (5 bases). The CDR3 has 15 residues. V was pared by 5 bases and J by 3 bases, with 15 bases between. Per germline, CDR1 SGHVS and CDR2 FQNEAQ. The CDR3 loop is CASSTSPGLTDTQYF. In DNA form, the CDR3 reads TGTGCCAGCAGCACCAGCCCAGGGTTGACAGATACGCAGTATTTT.

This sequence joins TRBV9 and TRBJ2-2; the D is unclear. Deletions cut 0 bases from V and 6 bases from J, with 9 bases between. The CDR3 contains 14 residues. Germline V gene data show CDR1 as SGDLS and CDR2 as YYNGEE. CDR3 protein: CASSVEGWAGELFF. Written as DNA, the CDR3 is TGTGCCAGCAGCGTAGAAGGATGGGCCGGGGAGCTGTTTTTT.

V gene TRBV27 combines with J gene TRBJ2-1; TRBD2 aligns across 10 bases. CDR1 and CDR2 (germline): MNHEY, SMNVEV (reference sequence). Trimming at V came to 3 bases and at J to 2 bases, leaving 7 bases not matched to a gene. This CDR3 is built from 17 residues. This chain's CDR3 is CASSFSLAGGAYNEQFF. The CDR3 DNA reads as TGTGCCAGCAGTTTTTCTTTAGCGGGAGGTGCCTACAATGAGCAGTTCTTC.

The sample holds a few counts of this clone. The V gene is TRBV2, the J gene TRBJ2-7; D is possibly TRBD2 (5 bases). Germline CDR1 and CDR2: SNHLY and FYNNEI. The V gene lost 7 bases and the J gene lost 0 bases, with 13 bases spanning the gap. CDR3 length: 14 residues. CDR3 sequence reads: CASIHPGLSYEQYF. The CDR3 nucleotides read TGTGCCAGCATACACCCCGGACTCTCCTACGAGCAGTACTTC.

In DNA form, the CDR3 reads TGTGCCAGCAGCCAGGACCCTGTCTATGGCTACACCTTC. It specifies CASSQDPVYGYTF. The rearrangement joins TRBV3-1 (or the pseudogene TRBV3-2) to TRBJ1-2, with D uncertain. The germline V gene has CDR1 LGHDT and CDR2 YNNKEL (reference sequence). This CDR3 is 13 amino acids long. Trimming cost V 3 bases and J 4 bases, with 9 bases left between them.

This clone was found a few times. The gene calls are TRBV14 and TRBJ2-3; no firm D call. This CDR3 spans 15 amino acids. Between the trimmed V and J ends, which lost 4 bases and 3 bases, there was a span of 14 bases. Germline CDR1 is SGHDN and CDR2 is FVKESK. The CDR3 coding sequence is TGTGCCAGCAGCCTCTATATCGGGTCTACAGATACGCAGTATTTT. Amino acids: CASSLYIGSTDTQYF.

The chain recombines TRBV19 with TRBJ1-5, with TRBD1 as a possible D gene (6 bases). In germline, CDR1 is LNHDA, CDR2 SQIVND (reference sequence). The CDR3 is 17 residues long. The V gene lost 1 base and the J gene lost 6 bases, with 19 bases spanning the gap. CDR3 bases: TGTGCCAGTAGTATAGGCGGGAACCTTAGAGGGGGTCAGCCCCAGCATTTT. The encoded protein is CASSIGGNLRGGQPQHF.

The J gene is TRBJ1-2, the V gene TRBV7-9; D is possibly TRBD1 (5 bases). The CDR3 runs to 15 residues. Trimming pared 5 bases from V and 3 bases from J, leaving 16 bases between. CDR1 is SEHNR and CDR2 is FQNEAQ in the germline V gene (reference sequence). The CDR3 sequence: CASSPPGQGDYGYTF. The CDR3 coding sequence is TGTGCCAGCAGCCCCCCCGGCCAGGGAGACTATGGCTACACCTTC.

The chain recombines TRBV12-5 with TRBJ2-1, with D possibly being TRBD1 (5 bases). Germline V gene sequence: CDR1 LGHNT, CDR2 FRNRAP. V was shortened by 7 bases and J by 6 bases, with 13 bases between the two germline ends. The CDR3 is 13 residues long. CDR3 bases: TGTGCTAGTGCCTCGGACACCTTCAATGAGCAGTTCTTC. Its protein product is CASASDTFNEQFF.

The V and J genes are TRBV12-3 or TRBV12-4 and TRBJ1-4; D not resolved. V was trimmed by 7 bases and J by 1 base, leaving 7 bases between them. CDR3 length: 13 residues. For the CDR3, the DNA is TGTGCCAGCATGCGCGGAACTAATGAAAAACTGTTTTTT. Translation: CASMRGTNEKLFF.

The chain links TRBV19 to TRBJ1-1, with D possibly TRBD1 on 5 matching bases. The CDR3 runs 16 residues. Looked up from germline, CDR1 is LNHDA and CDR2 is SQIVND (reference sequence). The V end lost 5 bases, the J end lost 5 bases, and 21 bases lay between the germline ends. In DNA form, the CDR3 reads TGTGCCAGTAGTGCCCGGGGCCAGGGATCATTAACTGAAGCTTTCTTT. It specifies CASSARGQGSLTEAFF. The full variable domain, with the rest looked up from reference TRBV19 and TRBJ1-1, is DGGITQSPKYLFRKEGQNVTLSCEQNLNHDAMYWYRQDPGQGLRLIYYSQIVNDFQKGDIAEGYSVSREKKESFPLTVTSAQKNPTAFYLCASSARGQGSLTEAFFGQGTRLTVV.

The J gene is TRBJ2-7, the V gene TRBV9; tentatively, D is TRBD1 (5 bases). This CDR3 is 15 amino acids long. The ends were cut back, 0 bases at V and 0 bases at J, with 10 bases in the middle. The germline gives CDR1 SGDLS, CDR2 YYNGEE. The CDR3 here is CASSVDVGASYEQYF. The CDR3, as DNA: TGTGCCAGCAGCGTAGACGTTGGGGCCTCCTACGAGCAGTACTTC. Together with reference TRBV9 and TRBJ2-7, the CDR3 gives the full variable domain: DSGVTQTPKHLITATGQRVTLRCSPRSGDLSVYWYQQSLDQGLQFLIQYYNGEERAKGNILERFSAQQFPDLHSELNLSSLELGDSALYFCASSVDVGASYEQYFGPGTRLTVT.

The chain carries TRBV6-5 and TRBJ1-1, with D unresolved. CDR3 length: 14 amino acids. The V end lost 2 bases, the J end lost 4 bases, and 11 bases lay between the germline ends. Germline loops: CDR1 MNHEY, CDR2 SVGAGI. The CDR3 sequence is CASSYDGEVTEAFF. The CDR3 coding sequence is TGTGCCAGCAGTTACGACGGGGAAGTCACTGAAGCTTTCTTT.

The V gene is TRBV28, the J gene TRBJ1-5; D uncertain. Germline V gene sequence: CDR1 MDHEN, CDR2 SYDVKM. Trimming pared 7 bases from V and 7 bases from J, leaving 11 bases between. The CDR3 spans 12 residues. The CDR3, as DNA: TGTGCCAGCACCCGGGGTTGGCAGCCCCAGCATTTT. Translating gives CASTRGWQPQHF.

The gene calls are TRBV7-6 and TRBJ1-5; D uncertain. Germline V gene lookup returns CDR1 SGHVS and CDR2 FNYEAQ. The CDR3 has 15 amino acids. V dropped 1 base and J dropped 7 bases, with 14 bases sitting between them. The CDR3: CASSLGHDSAQPQHF. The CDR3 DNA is TGTGCCAGCAGCTTAGGCCATGACTCGGCGCAGCCCCAGCATTTT.

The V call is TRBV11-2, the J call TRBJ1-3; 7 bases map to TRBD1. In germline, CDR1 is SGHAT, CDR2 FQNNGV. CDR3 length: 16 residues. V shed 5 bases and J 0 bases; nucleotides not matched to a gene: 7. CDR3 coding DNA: TGTGCCAGCAGCCCTGACGACAGGGCCTCTGGAAACACCATATATTTT. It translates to CASSPDDRASGNTIYF.

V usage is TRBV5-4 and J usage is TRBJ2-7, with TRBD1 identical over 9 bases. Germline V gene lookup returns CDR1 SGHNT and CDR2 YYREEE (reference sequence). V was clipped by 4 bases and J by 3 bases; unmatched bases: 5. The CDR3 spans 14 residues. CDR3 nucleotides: TGTGCCAGCAGCCCCCGGGACAGGGACTACGAGCAGTACTTC. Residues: CASSPRDRDYEQYF.

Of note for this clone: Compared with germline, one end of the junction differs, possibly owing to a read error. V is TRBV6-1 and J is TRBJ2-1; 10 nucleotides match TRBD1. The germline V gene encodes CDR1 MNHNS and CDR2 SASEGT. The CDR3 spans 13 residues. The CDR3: CASSEQRTGGGVF. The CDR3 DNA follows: TGTGCCAGCAGTGAGCAGAGGACAGGGGGGGGTGTCTTC.

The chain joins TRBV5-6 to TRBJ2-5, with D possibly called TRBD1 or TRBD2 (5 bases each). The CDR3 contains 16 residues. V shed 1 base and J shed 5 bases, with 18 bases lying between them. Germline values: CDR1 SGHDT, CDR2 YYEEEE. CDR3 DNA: TGTGCCAGCAGCTTGCCCCGGGGCAGTAGGATGGAGACCCAGTACTTC. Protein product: CASSLPRGSRMETQYF.

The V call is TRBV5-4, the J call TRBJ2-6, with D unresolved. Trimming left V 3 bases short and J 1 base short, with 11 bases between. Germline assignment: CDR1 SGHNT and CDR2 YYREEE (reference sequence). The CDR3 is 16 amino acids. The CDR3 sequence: CASSSPTASGANVLTF. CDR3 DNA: TGTGCCAGCAGCTCTCCAACAGCGTCTGGGGCCAACGTCCTGACTTTC.

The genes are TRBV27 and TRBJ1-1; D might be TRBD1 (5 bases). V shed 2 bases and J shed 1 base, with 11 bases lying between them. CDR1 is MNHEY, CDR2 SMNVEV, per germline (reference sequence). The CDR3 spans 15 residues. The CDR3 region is CASSLMSGTNTEAFF. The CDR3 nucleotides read TGTGCCAGCAGTTTAATGTCGGGGACGAACACTGAAGCTTTCTTT.